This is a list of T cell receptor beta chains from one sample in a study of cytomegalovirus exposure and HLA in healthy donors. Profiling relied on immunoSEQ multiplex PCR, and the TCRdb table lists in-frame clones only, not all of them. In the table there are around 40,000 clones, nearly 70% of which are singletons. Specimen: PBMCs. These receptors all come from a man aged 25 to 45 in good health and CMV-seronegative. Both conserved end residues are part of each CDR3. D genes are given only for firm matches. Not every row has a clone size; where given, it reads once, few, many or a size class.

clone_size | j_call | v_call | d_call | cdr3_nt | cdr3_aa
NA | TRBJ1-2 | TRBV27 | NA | TGTGCCGCTTCCAGTGGTGGCTACACCTTC | CAASSGGYTF
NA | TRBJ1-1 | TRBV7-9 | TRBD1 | TGTGCCAGCAGGCCAGGGGGCGGGAACACTGAAGCTTTCTTT | CASRPGGGNTEAFF
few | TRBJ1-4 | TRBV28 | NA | TGTGCCAGCAGTCAATGGGGGGGCACGTGGAAACTGTTTTTT | CASSQWGGTWKLFF
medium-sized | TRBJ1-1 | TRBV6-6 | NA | TGTGCCAGCAGCTTGGACTCGGCGGGAGCTTTCTTT | CASSLDSAGAFF
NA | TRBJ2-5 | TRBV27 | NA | TGTGCCAGCAGTTCCTCCCGTTCTCAAGAGACCCAGTACTTC | CASSSSRSQETQYF
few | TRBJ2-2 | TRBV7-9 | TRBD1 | TGTGCCAGCAGCTCAGACAGGGGTTATTCCGGGGAGCTGTTTTTT | CASSSDRGYSGELFF
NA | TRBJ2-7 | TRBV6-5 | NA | TGTGCCAGCTCCAGAGGCGGTTTATCCTACGAGCAGTACTTC | CASSRGGLSYEQYF
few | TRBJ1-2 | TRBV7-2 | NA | TGTGCCAGCAGTGACACCCTCTATGGCTACACCTTC | CASSDTLYGYTF
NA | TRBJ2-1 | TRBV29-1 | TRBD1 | TGCAGCCTAAGACAGGGAGACAATGAGCAGTTCTTC | CSLRQGDNEQFF
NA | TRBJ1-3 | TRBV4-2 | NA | TGTGCCAGCAGCCAAGCACACAGGGACTACTCTGGAAACACCATATATTTT | CASSQAHRDYSGNTIYF
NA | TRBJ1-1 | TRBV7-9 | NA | TGTGCCAGCAGCTTAGGATCGGACACTGAAGCTTTCTTT | CASSLGSDTEAFF
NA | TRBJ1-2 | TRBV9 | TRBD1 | TGTGCCAGCAGCGGGGGCCAAGGGACAGAAAAGAGCTACACCTTC | CASSGGQGTEKSYTF
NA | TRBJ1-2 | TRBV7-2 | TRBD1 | TGTGCTAGCAGCATACTACAGGGGTACTATGGCTACACCTTC | CASSILQGYYGYTF
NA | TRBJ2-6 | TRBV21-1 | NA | TGTGCCTGCAGAACAGGGGGTGAAGACTCTGGGGCCAACGTCCTGACTTTC | CACRTGGEDSGANVLTF
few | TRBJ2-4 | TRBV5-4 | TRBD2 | TGTGCCAGCAGCTTGGCAAGCGGGGGGGCCAAAAACATTCAGTACTTC | CASSLASGGAKNIQYF
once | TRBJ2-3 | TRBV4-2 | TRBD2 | TGTGCCAGCAGCCAAACTAGCGCAGATACGCAGTATTTT | CASSQTSADTQYF
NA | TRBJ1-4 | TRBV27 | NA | TGTGCCAGCAGGTCAGCGGGATTAAATGAAAAACTGTTTTTT | CASRSAGLNEKLFF
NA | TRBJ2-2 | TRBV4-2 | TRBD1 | TGTGCCAGCAGCTCGGGACAGCCGAACACCGGGGAGCTGTTTTTT | CASSSGQPNTGELFF
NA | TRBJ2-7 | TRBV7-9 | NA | TGTGCCAGCAGCGGTTATAAAGTGGCCAACGAGCAGTACTTC | CASSGYKVANEQYF
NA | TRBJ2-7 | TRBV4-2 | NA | TGTGCCAGCAGCCAAGATGGCGGGACCATCACAACCTACGAGCAGTACTTC | CASSQDGGTITTYEQYF
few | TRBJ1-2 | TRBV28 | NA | TGTGCCAGCAGTTTATTCACTACTAGGGACTACTATGGCTACACCTTC | CASSLFTTRDYYGYTF
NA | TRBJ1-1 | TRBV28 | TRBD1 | TGTGCCAGCAGTTCGTGGACAGGGAGGAACACTGAAGCTTTCTTT | CASSSWTGRNTEAFF
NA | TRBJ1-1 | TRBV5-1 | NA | TGCGCCAGCAGCGTACAGAGATTGAACACTGAAGCTTTCTTT | CASSVQRLNTEAFF
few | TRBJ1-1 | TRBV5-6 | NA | TGTGCCAGCAGCTTGTGGAGTGAAGCTTTCTTT | CASSLWSEAFF
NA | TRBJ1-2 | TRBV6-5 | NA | TGTGCCAGCAGTTACTCGATACGGGGCTATGGCTACACCTTC | CASSYSIRGYGYTF
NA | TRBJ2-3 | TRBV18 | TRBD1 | TGTGCCAGCTCATCCGCAGGGGGCCCCACAGATACGCAGTATTTT | CASSSAGGPTDTQYF
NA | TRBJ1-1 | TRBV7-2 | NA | TGTGCCAGCAACAGTACAGGGATCATGAACACTGAAGCTTTCTTT | CASNSTGIMNTEAFF
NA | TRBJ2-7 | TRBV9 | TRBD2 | TGTGCCAGCAGCCTAGGACTAGCGGGGGCCGTCGAGCAGTACTTC | CASSLGLAGAVEQYF
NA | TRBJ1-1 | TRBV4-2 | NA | TGTGCCAGCAGCCAAGATGAACTGTACACTGAAGCTTTCTTT | CASSQDELYTEAFF
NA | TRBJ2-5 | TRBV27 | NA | TGTGCCAGCAGTTTGGAGGGAGGCTGGGAGACCCAGTACTTC | CASSLEGGWETQYF
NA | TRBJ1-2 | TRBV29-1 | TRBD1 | TGCAGCGCGGAAGGACAGGGTAACGGCTACACCTTC | CSAEGQGNGYTF
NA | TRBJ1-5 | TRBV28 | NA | TGTGCCAGCAGTGGGAGTGCGGTGGGTTTCAATCAGCCCCAGCATTTT | CASSGSAVGFNQPQHF
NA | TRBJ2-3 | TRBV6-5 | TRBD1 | TGTGCCAGCAGTTACAGGGACAGGGAGGATACGCAGTATTTT | CASSYRDREDTQYF
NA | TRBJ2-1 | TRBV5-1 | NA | TGCGCCAGCAGCTTGTACGGAGATGAGCAGTTCTTC | CASSLYGDEQFF
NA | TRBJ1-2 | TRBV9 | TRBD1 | TGTGCCAGCAGCGTAGGACAGGGGCATGGCTACACCTTC | CASSVGQGHGYTF
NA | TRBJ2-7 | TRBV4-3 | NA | TGCGCCAGCAGCCAAGATAGGGGGGCTAGCGGAACCTACGAGCAGTACTTC | CASSQDRGASGTYEQYF
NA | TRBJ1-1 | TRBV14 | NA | TGTGCCAGCAGCCAAGACAGGGTGAACACTGAAGCTTTCTTT | CASSQDRVNTEAFF
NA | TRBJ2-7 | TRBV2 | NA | TGTGCCAGCAGTGTGCATAGCGGCTACGAGCAGTACTTC | CASSVHSGYEQYF
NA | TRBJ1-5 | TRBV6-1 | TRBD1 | TGTGCCAGCAAGGACAGGGGCAATCAGCCCCAGCATTTT | CASKDRGNQPQHF
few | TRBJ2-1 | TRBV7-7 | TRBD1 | TGTGCTAGCAGCTTTTCCCAGGGGGTGGGGGAGCAGTTCTTC | CASSFSQGVGEQFF
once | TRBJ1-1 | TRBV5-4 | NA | TGTGCCAGCAGCTTGTATGGGGGCGAAGTGAACACTGAAGCTTTCTTT | CASSLYGGEVNTEAFF
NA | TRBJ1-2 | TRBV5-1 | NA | TGCGCCAGCAGGTTTGTCGGAGGCGGAAGTCAGGGCTACACCTTC | CASRFVGGGSQGYTF
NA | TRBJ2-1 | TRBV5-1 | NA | TGCGCCAGCAGCTTGTTGCAACATTCCTCCTACAATGAGCAGTTCTTC | CASSLLQHSSYNEQFF
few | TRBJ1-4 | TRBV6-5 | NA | TGTGCCAGGCTTTCCGACATTGAACTGTTTTTT | CARLSDIELFF
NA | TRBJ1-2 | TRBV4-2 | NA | TGTGCCAGCAGCCAAGGCTCCGGGAGAGAGGACTATGGCTACACCTTC | CASSQGSGREDYGYTF
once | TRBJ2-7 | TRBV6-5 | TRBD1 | TGTGCCAGCAGCTACAGGGGCTTCTACGAGCAGTACTTC | CASSYRGFYEQYF
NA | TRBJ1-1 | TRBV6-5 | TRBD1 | TGTGCCAGCATCTCATCGGACAGGATGAACACTGAAGCTTTCTTT | CASISSDRMNTEAFF
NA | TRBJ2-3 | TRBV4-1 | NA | TGCGCCAGCAGCCAAGATGGGGCAGGGCGCACAGATACGCAGTATTTT | CASSQDGAGRTDTQYF
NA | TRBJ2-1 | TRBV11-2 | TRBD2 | TGTGCCAGCAGCACCCAGTTTGGCGGGAGGGATAATGAGCAGTTCTTC | CASSTQFGGRDNEQFF
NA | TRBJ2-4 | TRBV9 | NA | TGTGCCAGCAGCGTAGAAGGGGGGGCCACACCCACAGACATTCAGTACTTC | CASSVEGGATPTDIQYF
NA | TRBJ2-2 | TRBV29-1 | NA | TGCAGCGTTGAAGATGAACTCTCAGGGCGGGAGCTGTTTTTT | CSVEDELSGRELFF
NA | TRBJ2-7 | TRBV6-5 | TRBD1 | TGTGCCAGCAGTTACTCCGCGGGACAGGTCTCCTACGAGCAGTACTTC | CASSYSAGQVSYEQYF
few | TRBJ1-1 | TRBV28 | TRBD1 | TGTGCCAGCAGCCCGAATGGACAGGGTAGGACTGAAGCTTTCTTT | CASSPNGQGRTEAFF
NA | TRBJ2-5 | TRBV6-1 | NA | TGTGCCAGCAGGGGGGGTCCGGACTGGGAGACCCAGTACTTC | CASRGGPDWETQYF
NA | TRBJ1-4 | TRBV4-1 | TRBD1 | TGCGCCAGCAGCCAATCCGGGACAGGGGATCCCAGTGAAAAACTGTTTTTT | CASSQSGTGDPSEKLFF
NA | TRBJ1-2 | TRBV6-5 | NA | TGTGCCAGCAGTTCCGGAGGGCCGACGTCTAACTATGGCTACACCTTC | CASSSGGPTSNYGYTF
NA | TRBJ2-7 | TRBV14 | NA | TGTGCCAGCAGCCAAGACAACTCCTACGAGCAGTACTTC | CASSQDNSYEQYF
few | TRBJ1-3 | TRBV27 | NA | TGTGCCAGCAGTCCGGGGAACTCTGGAAACACCATATATTTT | CASSPGNSGNTIYF
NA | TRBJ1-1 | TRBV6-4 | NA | TGTGCCAGCAGTGACTCAGGGGGGGGACTAATGAACACTGAAGCTTTCTTT | CASSDSGGGLMNTEAFF